This T cell receptor beta chain was documented in a study of T cells in Graves' hyperthyroidism and ophthalmopathy. General study points: Peripheral blood also featured most of the thyroid clonotypes expanded above 0.001.

Germline lookup yields CDR1 ENHRY and CDR2 SYGVKD. V was shortened by 5 bases and J by 5 bases, with 13 bases between the two germline ends. CDR3 length: 14 amino acids. This clonotype showed up just a few times. Its antigen remains unidentified. Researchers took RNA transcripts and amplified the TCR beta CDR3 regions from them. First-round RT-PCR targeting the TCR CDR3 was performed with the HTBI primer set. TCRdb used MiXCR to reprocess the multiplex PCR reads, holding one entry per CDR3 protein. The table has more than 550,000 distinct CDR3 sequences, approximately 18% seen once. The specimen was blood. The receptor was isolated from a woman in her fifties or sixties with Graves' hyperthyroidism that later progressed to Graves' ophthalmopathy. This chain connects TRBV10-3 to TRBJ2-1, with D perhaps TRBD1 (6 bases). The CDR3 reads CAISPWTENNEQFF. CDR3 nucleotide sequence: TGTGCCATCAGTCCCTGGACAGAAAACAATGAGCAGTTCTTC.